Listed below are T cell receptor beta chains from one sample, sequenced in a study of cytomegalovirus exposure and HLA in healthy donors. The assay was immunoSEQ multiplex PCR, and TCRdb's table has in-frame clones only and misses some. Its clone listing holds tens of thousands of clones. Sequenced: PBMCs. The receptors derive from a man in his fifties in good health and CMV-seropositive. Each CDR3 is given with its conserved first and last residue. D genes are given only for firm matches.

V gene,J gene,D gene,CDR3 DNA,CDR3 protein
TRBV5-1,TRBJ1-4,-,TGCGCCAGCAGCTTCACCCCCTCTCAGAACTATAATGAACTGTTTTTT,CASSFTPSQNYNELFF
TRBV15,TRBJ2-2,-,TGTGCCACCAGCAGAATCAGGGGCGACACCGGGGAGCTGTTTTTT,CATSRIRGDTGELFF
TRBV5-4,TRBJ1-2,-,TGTGCCAGCAGTTTTCCAGGGTATGGCTACACCTTC,CASSFPGYGYTF
TRBV19,TRBJ1-1,TRBD1,TGTGCCAGTAGTGCCAAGGACAGGGATGGCACTGAAGCTTTCTTT,CASSAKDRDGTEAFF
TRBV7-9,TRBJ2-1,-,TGTGCCAGCAGCTTCGGCGCAGGGGTAAATGAGCAGTTCTTC,CASSFGAGVNEQFF
TRBV4-3,TRBJ1-1,-,TGCGCCAGCAGCCTAGACAACTTGAACACTGAAGCTTTCTTT,CASSLDNLNTEAFF
TRBV19,TRBJ1-5,-,TGTGCCAGTAGTACGCCCGGGACACCCCTGGGGCAGCCCCAGCATTTT,CASSTPGTPLGQPQHF
TRBV4-3,TRBJ2-3,-,TGCGCCAGCAGTCAAAAGCGGCGGGGAATCGCAGATACGCAGTATTTT,CASSQKRRGIADTQYF
TRBV11-1,TRBJ1-1,-,TGTGCCAGCAGGCGACAGATCGACACTGAAGCTTTCTTT,CASRRQIDTEAFF
TRBV7-2,TRBJ2-3,TRBD2,TGTGCCAGCAGCTCCGGACTAGACCACACAGATACGCAGTATTTT,CASSSGLDHTDTQYF
TRBV19,TRBJ1-1,TRBD1,TGTGCCACCCAAGGGACAGCCTTTCGTGCTTTCTTT,CATQGTAFRAFF
TRBV2,TRBJ1-5,TRBD1,TGTGCCAGCAGTGTGGACAGGGGCCTTAATCAGCCCCAGCATTTT,CASSVDRGLNQPQHF
TRBV19,TRBJ2-7,-,TGTGCCAGTAGTAGCCGGGACACCCCCTACGAGCAGTACTTC,CASSSRDTPYEQYF
TRBV18,TRBJ1-2,-,TGTGCCAGCTCACCTCAGTCAGGGCAGGATGGCTACACCTTC,CASSPQSGQDGYTF
TRBV19,TRBJ2-5,TRBD1,TGTGCCAGTAGTATAGGCGACAGGGCGGAGACCCAGTACTTC,CASSIGDRAETQYF
TRBV7-2,TRBJ2-2,-,TGTGCCAGCAGCTCACTTCCGGGAACCCTTAACACCGGGGAGCTGTTTTTT,CASSSLPGTLNTGELFF
TRBV18,TRBJ1-1,-,TGTGCCAGCTCCCCCTACGAGCGGACTGAAGCTTTCTTT,CASSPYERTEAFF
TRBV5-1,TRBJ2-1,TRBD2,TGCGCCAGCAGCCACGGGACTAACAATGAGCAGTTCTTC,CASSHGTNNEQFF
TRBV15,TRBJ2-5,TRBD2,TGTGCCACCAGCAGGCGCACGGGAGGGGGAGAGACCCAGTACTTC,CATSRRTGGGETQYF
TRBV28,TRBJ1-2,TRBD1,TGTGCCAGCAGTTTCGGACAGGATGCACTTGGTGGCTACACCTTC,CASSFGQDALGGYTF
TRBV7-9,TRBJ1-1,-,TGTGCCAGCAGCCCCGTAACCGGCGGTGAAGCTTTCTTT,CASSPVTGGEAFF
TRBV5-4,TRBJ1-2,TRBD1,TGTGCCAGCAGCTTGGGGGTCGGGGGTCGGAGACAGGGGGCCGATGGCTACACCTTC,CASSLGVGGRRQGADGYTF
TRBV9,TRBJ2-5,TRBD2,TGTGCCAGCAGCCAGAGCGGGAGGGCCTTGGAGACCCAGTACTTC,CASSQSGRALETQYF
TRBV6-1,TRBJ1-5,-,TGTGCCAGCAGTGATTCGGGAGGGAATCAGCCCCAGCATTTT,CASSDSGGNQPQHF
TRBV12-1,TRBJ2-5,-,TGTGCCAGCAGCCCGCGGGGGGGAGGTGAGACCCAGTACTTC,CASSPRGGGETQYF
TRBV10-3,TRBJ2-7,TRBD1,TGTGCCATCAGTGAGCCAACAGGGGAATACGAGCAGTACTTC,CAISEPTGEYEQYF
TRBV19,TRBJ1-5,TRBD1,TGTGCCAGTACGCCGGGGGGGACAGACCCGTGGTGGCCCCAGCATTTT,CASTPGGTDPWWPQHF
TRBV4-1,TRBJ1-3,TRBD1,TGCGCCAGCAGCCAGGACAGGGGACCTGGAAACACCATATATTTT,CASSQDRGPGNTIYF
TRBV11-2,TRBJ1-2,-,TGTGCCAGCAGCTTAGCCCCGCGGGATACTCGCTACACCTTC,CASSLAPRDTRYTF
TRBV28,TRBJ1-5,-,TGTGCCAGCAGCCCCCCGGGTCAGCCCCAGCATTTT,CASSPPGQPQHF
TRBV9,TRBJ2-5,TRBD2,TGTGCCAGCAGCGGACCTTTTTCGGGAGGAGGTAGAGAGACCCAGTACTTC,CASSGPFSGGGRETQYF
TRBV18,TRBJ2-1,-,TGTGCCAGCTCACCACCTCCCCCCCGGGATGAGCAGTTCTTC,CASSPPPPRDEQFF
TRBV18,TRBJ2-4,TRBD1,TGTGCCAGCTCACCATTTGACAGGGACGGCATTCAGTACTTC,CASSPFDRDGIQYF
TRBV5-1,TRBJ2-3,-,TGCGCCAGCAGCTTGACGACTAGCACAGATACGCAGTATTTT,CASSLTTSTDTQYF
TRBV4-3,TRBJ2-3,TRBD1,TGCGCCAGCAGCCAAGCGACAGGGGCCCTACCAGATACGCAGTATTTT,CASSQATGALPDTQYF
TRBV5-1,TRBJ2-5,TRBD2,TGCGCCAGCAGCCCAGGACTAGCCGATGCGGAGACCCAGTACTTC,CASSPGLADAETQYF
TRBV11-2,TRBJ1-3,-,TGTGCCAGCAGCTCCCCGAGGCCAAAGTCTGGAAACACCATATATTTT,CASSSPRPKSGNTIYF
TRBV4-3,TRBJ2-2,-,TGCGCCAGCAGCCAAGATTATATAAGGCTAGCAGCGAACACCGGGGAGCTGTTTTTT,CASSQDYIRLAANTGELFF
TRBV4-3,TRBJ1-2,-,TGCGCCAGCAGCCAAGGAGGGTTCTATGGCTACACCTTC,CASSQGGFYGYTF
TRBV9,TRBJ1-2,-,TGTGCCAGCAGCGCCCCTACAGGTTACGGCTACACCTTC,CASSAPTGYGYTF
TRBV6-5,TRBJ1-2,-,TGTGCCAGCAGTTACTCGAGCGCCGCATCTTATGGCTACACCTTC,CASSYSSAASYGYTF
TRBV4-2,TRBJ2-1,TRBD2,TGTGCCAGCAGCAAGGAAATGGCTAGCGGGAGTAGTTACAATGAGCAGTTCTTC,CASSKEMASGSSYNEQFF
TRBV11-3,TRBJ2-5,TRBD2,TGTGCCAGCAGCTTTGGACTAGCGGGAATGGAGACCCAGTACTTC,CASSFGLAGMETQYF
TRBV5-4,TRBJ1-2,TRBD1,TGTGCCAGCAGCGGGACAGGGGGCAACTATGGCTACACCTTC,CASSGTGGNYGYTF
TRBV10-1,TRBJ2-3,TRBD1,TGCGCCAGCAGTGCCGGACAGGGTTCAAAAGATACGCAGTATTTT,CASSAGQGSKDTQYF
TRBV13,TRBJ1-2,TRBD1,TGTGCCAGCAGCTTCCGGGACAGGGATGGCTACACCTTC,CASSFRDRDGYTF
TRBV6-1,TRBJ1-1,TRBD1,TGTGCCAGCAGTGAACAGGGGGCGTACACTGAAGCTTTCTTT,CASSEQGAYTEAFF
TRBV9,TRBJ1-4,TRBD1,TGTGCCAGCAGCGTAGAAGGGGACAGGGACGAAAAACTGTTTTTT,CASSVEGDRDEKLFF
TRBV6-5,TRBJ2-2,-,TGTGCCAGCAGTTACTCTCCGATACAGGGTACCGGGGAGCTGTTTTTT,CASSYSPIQGTGELFF
TRBV18,TRBJ1-1,-,TGTGCCAGCTGTCCGACAGATTTCATGAACACTGAAGCTTTCTTT,CASCPTDFMNTEAFF